This paragraph covers one T cell receptor (beta chain) sequence. The DNA is left out, because the CDR3 cannot be placed on it with certainty; the CDR3 is given as TCRdb lists it. CDR1 is SQVTM and CDR2 is ANQGSEA in the germline V gene. From its first to its last residue, the CDR3 has 14 amino acids. This entry comes from a study of blood T cell repertoires in COVID-19. Turning to the study itself: Collection of acute and convalescent COVID-19 samples took place in the United States, Italy and Spain. The analysed material was cDNA or gDNA that came from T cells, B-cell-depleted T cells, or PBMCs.

Clones were sequenced by immunoSEQ multiplex PCR, and TCRdb holds only the in-frame ones, with some missing. This table has about 55,000 clones, roughly 80% appearing once. This chain links TRBV29-1 with TRBJ1-3; the D call of TRBD1 is as the table states it, not checked on the DNA. The clonotype was recovered from a human donor in a cohort sampled during active or convalescent COVID-19. The sample taken for sequencing was peripheral blood. The chain's CDR3 is CSTSDRISGNTIYF.